This TCR beta chain was documented in a study of blood T cell repertoires in COVID-19. Source study methods: Reference gene primer amplification gave nucleated cell count estimates. TCRdb's copy holds only in-frame clones and misses some; the assay was immunoSEQ multiplex PCR. That table furnishes V, J and clone size, whereas the DNA furnished D and trimming. The sample consists of approximately 67,000 clones, around 82% of them appearing once. The CDR3 has 14 residues. The V gene's germline CDR1 is SGHVS and CDR2 FNYEAQ. The ends were cut back, 5 bases at V and 5 bases at J, with 10 bases in the middle.

The sample was peripheral blood. The sequence was collected from a man between 60 and 75 years old with acute or convalescent COVID-19. J is TRBJ1-6 and V is TRBV7-6; unclear D gene. The CDR3 bases are TGTGCCAGCAGCCATGGAGAGCATAATTCACCCCTCCACTTT. It specifies CASSHGEHNSPLHF.